What follows are 2 T cell receptor beta chains derived from one specimen sequenced in a study of radiotherapy plus CTLA-4 blockade in lung cancer. TCRdb's table, derived via immunoSEQ multiplex PCR, lists solely in-frame clones and lacks some. The table shows under 50,000 clones, with 65% to 90% occurring only once. The sequencing here drew on peripheral blood, taken from a patient treated with radiotherapy plus ipilimumab. The source is a human donor with non-small cell lung cancer whose response to radiotherapy plus ipilimumab could not be evaluated.

This sequence joins TRBV5-6 and TRBJ1-5; 7 bases line up with TRBD1. Germline CDR1 SGHDT, CDR2 YYEEEE. V trimming: 2 bases; J trimming: 0 bases; junction bases outside the gene matches: 11. This CDR3 contains 18 residues. The CDR3 spells CASSLRTGTRRSNQPQHF. The DNA for the CDR3 is TGTGCCAGCAGCTTACGGACAGGCACGAGGCGTAGCAATCAGCCCCAGCATTTT.

The rearrangement uses TRBV7-2 and TRBJ2-3, with TRBD2 identical over 8 bases. Looked up from germline, CDR1 is SGHTA and CDR2 is FQGNSA. This CDR3 spans 13 amino acids. Trimming cost V 3 bases and J 10 bases; bases outside gene matches: 6. The CDR3 DNA reads TGTGCCAGCAGCTTTTCCGGGGGGGCCGCGCAGTATTTT. Protein product: CASSFSGGAAQYF.